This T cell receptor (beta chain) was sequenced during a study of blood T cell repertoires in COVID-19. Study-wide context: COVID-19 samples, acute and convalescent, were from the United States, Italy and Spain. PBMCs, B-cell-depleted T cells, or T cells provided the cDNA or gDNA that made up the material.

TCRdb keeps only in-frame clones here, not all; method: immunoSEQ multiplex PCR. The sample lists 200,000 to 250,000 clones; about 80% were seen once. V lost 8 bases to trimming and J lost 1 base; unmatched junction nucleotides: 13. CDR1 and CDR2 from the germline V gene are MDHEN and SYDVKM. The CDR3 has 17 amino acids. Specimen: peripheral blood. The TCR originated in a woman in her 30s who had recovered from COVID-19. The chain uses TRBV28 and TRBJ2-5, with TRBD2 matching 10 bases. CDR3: CASQSSGRGGAQETQYF. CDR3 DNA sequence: TGTGCCAGCCAGTCTAGCGGGAGAGGGGGCGCCCAAGAGACCCAGTACTTC.